A single sample gave rise to the 20 T cell receptor beta chains below, sequenced in a study of identical twins. TCRdb independently ran MiXCR on the 5' RACE reads; one entry per CDR3 protein. Of roughly 540,000 distinct CDR3 sequences detected, 20% to 25% appear once; the ten largest clones hold about 0.91%. These data were also reused for a study on T cells expressing NK-cell markers.

The material sequenced was CD4+ T cells sorted from blood. Receptors originate from a woman younger than 30 in good health.

The V call is TRBV20-1, the J call TRBJ2-3, with 9 nucleotides matching TRBD2. Germline V gene sequence: CDR1 DFQATT, CDR2 SNEGSKA (reference sequence). The CDR3 is made up of 13 amino acids. The trim removed 5 bases at V and 4 bases at J, leaving 4 bases unmatched. The CDR3 DNA reads as TGCAGTGCTCTTAGACTAGCGGCAGATACGCAGTATTTT. Protein: CSALRLAADTQYF.

This clonotype was counted many times. CDR3 DNA sequence: TGTGCCATCAGTGAGTCGAACGAGCAGTACTTC. It is translated as CAISESNEQYF. V is TRBV10-3 and J is TRBJ2-7; no clear D. The CDR3 is made up of 11 amino acids. V lost 0 bases and J lost 5, with 2 bases in between. Germline CDR1 is ENHRY and CDR2 is SYGVKD.

V usage is TRBV5-1 and J usage is TRBJ2-7; D is perhaps TRBD1 (6 bases). V lost 7 bases to trimming and J lost 2 bases, with 16 bases between them. The CDR3 is 14 amino acids. The germline V gene has CDR1 SGHRS and CDR2 YFSETQ. The CDR3 here is CASSRGPTTYEQYF. The DNA of the CDR3 is TGCGCCAGCTCCAGGGGACCGACGACCTACGAGCAGTACTTC.

V is TRBV15 and J is TRBJ2-7; TRBD2 matches at 11 bases. CDR1 is LNHNV and CDR2 is YYDKDF in the germline V gene (reference sequence). The junction had 5 bases not matched to a gene; V was cut back by 4 bases and J by 6 bases. This CDR3 spans 14 amino acids. The CDR3 sequence: CATSKGLAASEQYF. Here the CDR3 DNA reads TGTGCCACCAGCAAGGGACTAGCGGCATCCGAGCAGTACTTC.

There are a few counts of this clonotype. The rearrangement uses TRBV29-1 and TRBJ2-5; TRBD1 is a possible D gene (6 bases). The CDR3 is 13 residues long. Trimming pared 6 bases from V and 2 bases from J, leaving 13 bases between. CDR1 and CDR2 from the germline V gene are SQVTM and ANQGSEA. The CDR3 region is CSVDGQFQETQYF. CDR3 sequence (DNA): TGCAGCGTAGACGGACAGTTTCAAGAGACCCAGTACTTC.

On this clonotype: One junction end does not reproduce the germline sequence, and a read error may be involved. The chain is built from TRBV20-1 and TRBJ2-3; 11 bases line up with TRBD2. This CDR3 comprises 16 residues. Germline lookup yields CDR1 DFQATT and CDR2 SNEGSKA (reference sequence). CDR3 in amino acids: CCARVSSGGATDTQYF. The CDR3 bases are TGCTGTGCTAGAGTTAGTAGCGGGGGGGCAACAGATACGCAGTATTTT.

The chain is built from TRBV7-6 and TRBJ1-1; D is perhaps TRBD1 (5 bases). The V gene lost 0 bases and the J gene lost 2 bases, with 10 bases spanning the gap. This CDR3 spans 15 amino acids. Germline values: CDR1 SGHVS, CDR2 FNYEAQ. The chain's CDR3 is CASSLAGGGNTEAFF. The CDR3 coding sequence is TGTGCCAGCAGCTTAGCCGGGGGGGGAAACACTGAAGCTTTCTTT.

This rearrangement joins TRBV20-1 to TRBJ2-1, with 12 bases fitting TRBD1. Trimming removed 4 bases from V and 8 bases from J; junction bases left unmatched: 6. The CDR3 length is 14 residues. Germline V CDR1 and CDR2: DFQATT, SNEGSKA (reference sequence). The CDR3: CSAIPGTGGDEQFF. CDR3 DNA sequence: TGCAGTGCTATCCCCGGGACAGGGGGCGATGAGCAGTTCTTC.

In its sample, this clonotype was seen a few times. The chain is built from TRBV20-1 and TRBJ2-7; tentative D call: TRBD2 (6 bases). Germline V gives CDR1 DFQATT, CDR2 SNEGSKA (reference sequence). Trimming stripped 3 bases from V and 2 bases from J, with 11 bases between. The CDR3 sequence is 13 residues long. The CDR3 nucleotides are TGCAGTGCTAGGCTAGCGACCACCTACGAGCAGTACTTC. Protein: CSARLATTYEQYF.

The DNA of the CDR3 is TGTGCCGGGTCCCGTTCCTTATACAATGAGCAGTTCTTC. Protein: CAGSRSLYNEQFF. This chain links TRBV6-2 or TRBV6-3 with TRBJ2-1; D unresolved. This CDR3 is 13 amino acids long. V lost 11 bases, J lost 4 bases, and 15 bases lay in between. Germline-derived CDR1 and CDR2 are MNHEY and SVGEGT.

The V call is TRBV18, the J call TRBJ1-1, with D maybe TRBD1 (6 bases). This CDR3 is built from 14 residues. Germline CDR1 KGHSH, CDR2 LQKENI. Trimming stripped 6 bases from V and 1 base from J, with 12 bases between. This CDR3 is CASSVQGQNTEAFF. CDR3 sequence (DNA): TGTGCCAGCTCTGTACAGGGACAGAACACTGAAGCTTTCTTT.

The J gene is TRBJ2-3, the V gene TRBV12-5, with 16 bases that match TRBD2. Germline V gene lookup returns CDR1 LGHNT and CDR2 FRNRAP. The CDR3 contains 21 residues. V lost 4 bases, J lost 7 bases, and 20 bases stayed unmatched. Here the CDR3 DNA reads TGTGCTAGTGGTTCGATCGTATCCGGGTCGGGACTAGCGGGAGGGCGATATACGCAGTATTTT. This codes for CASGSIVSGSGLAGGRYTQYF.

The chain carries TRBV6-5 and TRBJ1-6; D unresolved. With 2 bases removed from V and 10 bases from J, the gap between germline ends came to 9 bases. The CDR3 consists of 13 residues. CDR1 and CDR2 from the germline V gene are MNHEY and SVGAGI. The CDR3, as DNA: TGTGCCAGCAGTTACCGCAACGACTCACCCCTCCACTTT. It translates to CASSYRNDSPLHF.

This chain uses TRBV2 with TRBJ2-5; D uncertain. This CDR3 has 12 amino acids. Germline V gene lookup returns CDR1 SNHLY and CDR2 FYNNEI. Trimming shortened V by 7 bases and J by 4 bases, and 10 bases separated the two germline ends. This CDR3 is CASKSWRETQYF. Here the CDR3 DNA reads TGTGCCAGCAAGAGCTGGAGAGAGACCCAGTACTTC. The complete variable domain, with remaining parts taken from reference TRBV2 and TRBJ2-5, reads EPEVTQTPSHQVTQMGQEVILRCVPISNHLYFYWYRQILGQKVEFLVSFYNNEISEKSEIFDDQFSVERPDGSNFTLKIRSTKLEDSAMYFCASKSWRETQYFGPGTRLLVL.

The V gene is TRBV7-2, the J gene TRBJ2-3, with 8 bases fitting TRBD1. CDR1 is SGHTA and CDR2 is FQGNSA in the germline V gene. The CDR3 extends over 16 amino acids. V dropped 4 bases and J dropped 1; count of bases not matched to a gene: 7. The CDR3 bases are TGTGCCAGCAGCTCGGGGACAGGCGGGGGCACAGATACGCAGTATTTT. Protein sequence: CASSSGTGGGTDTQYF.

Many counts were recorded for this clonotype. The genes are TRBV12-3 or TRBV12-4 and TRBJ1-1, with D uncertain. The CDR3 is 11 amino acids. Trimming removed 2 bases from V and 7 bases from J, with 5 bases in between. The CDR3 loop reads CASSLFGEAFF. The DNA of the CDR3 is TGTGCCAGCAGTTTATTTGGTGAAGCTTTCTTT.

This clonotype was observed a few times. CDR3 loop: CASSRDRRWSPLHF. The CDR3 DNA reads as TGTGCCAGCAGCCGGGACAGGAGATGGTCACCCCTCCACTTT. This sequence joins TRBV6-1 and TRBJ1-6, with 8 bases lining up with TRBD1. Losses at the gene ends were 6 bases for V and 10 bases for J; bases not matched to a gene: 8. From germline, CDR1 is MNHNS and CDR2 SASEGT. CDR3 length: 14 amino acids.

The genes are TRBV20-1 and TRBJ2-3; no firm D call. Germline V gene lookup returns CDR1 DFQATT and CDR2 SNEGSKA (reference sequence). Trimming took 5 bases from V and 2 from J, leaving 11 bases between them. The CDR3 sequence is 13 residues long. The CDR3 bases are TGCAGTGCTGGGTCCCCGCCCACAGATACGCAGTATTTT. It encodes CSAGSPPTDTQYF.

The J gene is TRBJ2-7, the V gene TRBV3-1, with D possibly being TRBD2 (5 bases). The ends were cut back, 3 bases at V and 7 bases at J, with 13 bases in the middle. CDR1 and CDR2 from the germline V gene are LGHDT and YNNKEL (reference sequence). The length of the CDR3 is 13 residues. The CDR3 here is CASSHSLTGEQYF. The DNA of the CDR3 is TGTGCCAGCAGCCACAGTCTGACGGGGGAGCAGTACTTC.

This clonotype was counted many times. The chain uses TRBV12-3 or TRBV12-4 and TRBJ1-1; D unclear. The CDR3 consists of 11 residues. V gave up 3 bases and J gave up 10 bases, with 9 bases separating them. The CDR3 loop is CASSLGSRAFF. The CDR3 bases are TGTGCCAGCAGTTTGGGGAGCAGAGCTTTCTTT.